Below, 5 T cell receptor beta chains from the same sample are listed, as sequenced in a study of cytomegalovirus exposure and HLA in healthy donors. PCR was performed using 60 Vbeta and 13 Jbeta primers. TCRdb's copy holds only in-frame clones and misses some; the assay was immunoSEQ multiplex PCR. The sample consists of 100,000 to 150,000 clones, over 75% of them appearing once. Sequences were obtained from PBMCs. These receptors were collected from a male donor in good health and CMV-seropositive.

The chain couples TRBV28 to TRBJ2-1; 13 bases fit TRBD2. Germline-derived CDR1 and CDR2 are MDHEN and SYDVKM. CDR3 length: 16 amino acids. The trim removed 6 bases at V and 4 bases at J, leaving 6 bases unmatched. CDR3 DNA: TGTGCCAGCAGAAGGACTAGCGGGGGATATTACAATGAGCAGTTCTTC. It is translated as CASRRTSGGYYNEQFF.

The chain combines TRBV5-4 with TRBJ2-2; 8 positions agree with TRBD2. There are 13 residues in the CDR3. Germline V CDR1 and CDR2: SGHNT, YYREEE (reference sequence). V lost 10 bases and J lost 2; bases outside the gene matches: 4. Here the CDR3 DNA reads TGTGCCGTCGGGGGGGGCAACACCGGGGAGCTGTTTTTT. Amino acid sequence: CAVGGGNTGELFF.

The chain uses TRBV5-6 and TRBJ2-5; tentative D call: TRBD1 (6 bases). V lost 0 bases to trimming and J lost 2 bases, with 14 bases between them. CDR1 is SGHDT, CDR2 YYEEEE, per germline. CDR3 length equals 16 residues. CDR3 sequence reads: CASSLGAAGEQETQYF. CDR3 sequence (DNA): TGTGCCAGCAGCTTGGGGGCGGCAGGGGAACAAGAGACCCAGTACTTC. The full variable domain, with the rest looked up from reference TRBV5-6 and TRBJ2-5, is DAGVTQSPTHLIKTRGQQVTLRCSPKSGHDTVSWYQQALGQGPQFIFQYYEEEERQRGNFPDRFSGHQFPNYSSELNVNALLLGDSALYLCASSLGAAGEQETQYFGPGTRLLVL.

This clone was seen only a few times. The rearrangement uses TRBV5-6 and TRBJ1-1; D remains ambiguous. Trimming removed 4 bases at V and 1 base at J, with 11 bases between. This CDR3 is 14 amino acids long. The germline CDR1 and CDR2 sequences are SGHDT and YYEEEE. CDR3 nucleotides: TGTGCCAGCAGCCGAGCATACCCGAACACTGAAGCTTTCTTT. Translated: CASSRAYPNTEAFF.

This clone occurred a few times. CDR3 nucleotides: TGTGCCAGCAGCACCCGAGGCACTGAAGCTTTCTTT. Translation gives CASSTRGTEAFF. This rearrangement joins TRBV11-1 to TRBJ1-1; D not certain. The CDR3 length is 12 residues. With 5 bases removed from V and 4 bases from J, the gap between germline ends came to 8 bases. CDR1 and CDR2 from the germline V gene are SGHAT and FQDESV (reference sequence).